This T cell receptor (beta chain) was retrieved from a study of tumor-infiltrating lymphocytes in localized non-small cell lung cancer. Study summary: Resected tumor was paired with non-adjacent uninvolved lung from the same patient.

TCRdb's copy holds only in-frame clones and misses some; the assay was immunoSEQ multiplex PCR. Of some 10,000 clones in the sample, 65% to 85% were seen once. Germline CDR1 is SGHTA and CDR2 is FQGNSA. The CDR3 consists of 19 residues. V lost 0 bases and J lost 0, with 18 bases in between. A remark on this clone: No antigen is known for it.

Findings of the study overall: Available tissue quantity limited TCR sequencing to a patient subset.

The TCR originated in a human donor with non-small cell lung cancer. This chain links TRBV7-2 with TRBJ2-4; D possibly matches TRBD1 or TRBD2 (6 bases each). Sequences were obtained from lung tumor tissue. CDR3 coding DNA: TGTGCCAGCAGCTTAGCTCCGGGGGCCGCCGAACTAGCCAAAAACATTCAGTACTTC. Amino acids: CASSLAPGAAELAKNIQYF.